The 22 T cell receptor beta chains listed next were all sequenced from one sample in a study of blood T cell repertoires in COVID-19. Profiling relied on immunoSEQ multiplex PCR, and the TCRdb table lists in-frame clones only, not all of them. This repertoire shows nearly 350,000 clones, 85% to 90% found once; its top ten account for just under 7.5%. Sequenced sample: peripheral blood. These TCRs come from a woman in her sixties or seventies with COVID-19, enrolled during active disease.

The gene calls are TRBV7-8 and TRBJ1-2; D possibly corresponds to TRBD1 (5 bases). This CDR3 has 15 amino acids. Germline V gene data show CDR1 as SGHVS and CDR2 as FQNEAQ. Trimming removed 5 bases from V and 4 bases from J, with 17 bases in between. CDR3 residues: CASSQGVDPIYGYTF. The DNA of the CDR3 is TGTGCCAGCAGCCAAGGGGTGGACCCGATCTATGGCTACACCTTC.

The V and J genes are TRBV13 and TRBJ1-1; no reliable D call. CDR1 PRHDT and CDR2 FYEKMQ come from the germline V gene (reference sequence). Trimming pared 0 bases from V and 1 base from J, leaving 3 bases between. The CDR3 has 13 residues. The DNA for the CDR3 is TGTGCCAGCAGCTTAGGAGCGAACACTGAAGCTTTCTTT. Encoded protein: CASSLGANTEAFF.

In this sample, this clone turned up a few times. The CDR3 spells CASSLVRQGDQPQHF. Written as DNA, the CDR3 is TGTGCCAGCAGCTTAGTCCGACAGGGGGATCAGCCCCAGCATTTT. This chain joins TRBV7-2 and TRBJ1-5; 9 bases agree with TRBD1. Germline loops: CDR1 SGHTA, CDR2 FQGNSA. The trim removed 1 base at V and 5 bases at J, leaving 3 bases unmatched. CDR3 length equals 15 residues.

V usage is TRBV27 and J usage is TRBJ1-2; 7 positions match TRBD1. The V and J ends lost 2 bases and 3 bases, in that order; junction bases with no gene match: 0. This CDR3 spans 13 amino acids. Germline V lookup: CDR1 MNHEY, CDR2 SMNVEV (reference sequence). CDR3 nucleotide sequence: TGTGCCAGCAGTTTAGACAGGGACTATGGCTACACCTTC. Translated: CASSLDRDYGYTF.

V and J are TRBV10-3 and TRBJ1-2, with D tentatively TRBD1 (6 bases). V was clipped by 3 bases and J by 6 bases, with 8 bases between them. CDR3 length equals 12 residues. Germline V gene sequence: CDR1 ENHRY, CDR2 SYGVKD. The CDR3 coding sequence is TGTGCCATCAGTGAACAGGGTAATGGCTACACCTTC. Residues: CAISEQGNGYTF.

This chain connects TRBV24-1 to TRBJ1-4; 7 nucleotides agree with TRBD1. The CDR3 covers 15 residues. Germline assignment: CDR1 KGHDR and CDR2 SFDVKD. V dropped 3 bases and J dropped 0; count of bases not matched to a gene: 0. This chain's CDR3 is CATSDGTATNEKLFF. The CDR3 DNA sequence: TGTGCCACCAGTGATGGGACAGCAACTAATGAAAAACTGTTTTTT.

The V and J genes are TRBV2 and TRBJ1-4; D possibly corresponds to TRBD1 (5 bases). The CDR3 has 14 residues. The germline V gene has CDR1 SNHLY and CDR2 FYNNEI. V was trimmed by 1 base and J by 5 bases, leaving 8 bases between them. The CDR3 sequence is CASSEEGSNEKLFF. DNA for the CDR3: TGTGCCAGCAGTGAAGAGGGGTCCAATGAAAAACTGTTTTTT.

The J gene is TRBJ2-7, the V gene TRBV10-3; TRBD1 matches 9 bases. The CDR3 runs 15 residues. CDR1 is ENHRY, CDR2 SYGVKD, per germline. V lost 3 bases, J lost 3 bases, and 6 bases stayed unmatched. The CDR3 here is CAISERGQGSYEQYF. CDR3 in DNA: TGTGCCATCAGTGAACGGGGACAGGGAAGCTACGAGCAGTACTTC.

The rearrangement links TRBV30 to TRBJ2-6, with 10 bases identical to TRBD1. CDR1 GTSNPN and CDR2 SVGIG come from the germline V gene (reference sequence). The V gene end was trimmed by 3 bases and the J gene end by 0 bases; junction bases not matched to a gene: 8. CDR3 length equals 18 residues. Written as DNA, the CDR3 is TGTGCCTGGAGCGCGAGGACAGGGGGAGTCTCTGGGGCCAACGTCCTGACTTTC. This encodes CAWSARTGGVSGANVLTF.

The chain carries TRBV5-6 and TRBJ1-1; the D is unclear. V was shortened by 5 bases and J by 0 bases, with 14 bases between the two germline ends. Per germline, CDR1 SGHDT and CDR2 YYEEEE. The CDR3 runs to 15 residues. DNA of the CDR3: TGTGCCAGCAGTTTCGACATCTACATGAACACTGAAGCTTTCTTT. Its protein product is CASSFDIYMNTEAFF.

The rearrangement links TRBV25-1 to TRBJ2-1; 9 bases fit TRBD2. Germline lookup yields CDR1 MGHDK and CDR2 SYGVNS. With V trimmed by 6 bases and J by 6 bases, 9 bases remained unmatched. The CDR3 spans 15 residues. This CDR3 reads CASSLLRGGPNEQFF. DNA of the CDR3: TGTGCCAGCAGCCTGTTGCGGGGGGGCCCCAATGAGCAGTTCTTC. Variable domain in full (rest from reference TRBV25-1 and TRBJ2-1): EADIYQTPRYLVIGTGKKITLECSQTMGHDKMYWYQQDPGMELHLIHYSYGVNSTEKGDLSSESTVSRIRTEHFPLTLESARPSHTSQYLCASSLLRGGPNEQFFGPGTRLTVL.

This chain uses TRBV7-9 with TRBJ1-4, with 10 bases lining up with TRBD1. CDR3 length: 16 residues. Germline loops: CDR1 SEHNR, CDR2 FQNEAQ (reference sequence). The junction had 9 bases not matched to a gene; V was cut back by 4 bases and J by 7 bases. The DNA of the CDR3 is TGTGCCAGCAGCTCCCCCCGACAGGGGGCTCGTGAAAAACTGTTTTTT. Translated: CASSSPRQGAREKLFF. The full variable domain, rest sourced from reference TRBV7-9 and TRBJ1-4, is DTGVSQNPRHKITKRGQNVTFRCDPISEHNRLYWYRQTLGQGPEFLTYFQNEAQLEKSRLLSDRFSAERPKGSFSTLEIQRTEQGDSAMYLCASSSPRQGAREKLFFGSGTQLSVL.

This clone was picked up one time. V and J are TRBV13 and TRBJ2-1; tentative D call: TRBD2 (5 bases). The V gene lost 0 bases and the J gene lost 10 bases, with 13 bases spanning the gap. The CDR3 spans 14 residues. The germline V gene encodes CDR1 PRHDT and CDR2 FYEKMQ (reference sequence). CDR3 protein: CASSLGGAPEEQFF. The CDR3 DNA sequence: TGTGCCAGCAGCTTAGGGGGAGCCCCTGAGGAGCAGTTCTTC.

The genes are TRBV29-1 and TRBJ2-3; D gene unclear. Germline-derived CDR1 and CDR2 are SQVTM and ANQGSEA. The ends were cut back, 2 bases at V and 1 base at J, with 10 bases in the middle. This CDR3 comprises 14 residues. The CDR3 nucleotides read TGCAGCGTTGAATTGTTGAAGCGCACAGATACGCAGTATTTT. This codes for CSVELLKRTDTQYF.

The rearrangement uses TRBV18 and TRBJ1-2, with D hard to call. Trimming removed 2 bases at V and 2 bases at J, with 12 bases between. The CDR3 contains 15 residues. Looked up from germline, CDR1 is KGHSH and CDR2 is LQKENI. The CDR3, as DNA: TGTGCCAGCTCACCATCCCAACAGCCGAACTATGGCTACACCTTC. As protein: CASSPSQQPNYGYTF.

The rearrangement uses TRBV28 and TRBJ1-5; tentative D call: TRBD1 (5 bases). Looked up from germline, CDR1 is MDHEN and CDR2 is SYDVKM. The CDR3 is made up of 14 amino acids. V gave up 6 bases and J gave up 7 bases, with 16 bases separating them. In nucleotides, the CDR3 is TGTGCCAGCAGGGGGGGAGGGATAGAACAGCCCCAGCATTTT. It specifies CASRGGGIEQPQHF. The whole variable domain, remainder taken from reference TRBV28 and TRBJ1-5, is DVKVTQSSRYLVKRTGEKVFLECVQDMDHENMFWYRQDPGLGLRLIYFSYDVKMKEKGDIPEGYSVSREKKERFSLILESASTNQTSMYLCASRGGGIEQPQHFGDGTRLSIL.

V is TRBV12-3 or TRBV12-4 and J is TRBJ1-3; weak D call: TRBD1 (6 bases). The CDR3 runs to 13 residues. V was clipped by 5 bases and J by 6 bases, with 11 bases between them. CDR3 DNA sequence: TGTGCCAGCAGTGCACAGGGTTTAAACACCATATATTTT. This gives the protein CASSAQGLNTIYF.

This sequence joins TRBV30 and TRBJ2-5, with TRBD2 matching over 9 bases. This CDR3 region has 15 residues. Germline-derived CDR1 and CDR2 are GTSNPN and SVGIG (reference sequence). With V trimmed by 0 bases and J by 4 bases, 6 bases remained unmatched. As DNA, the CDR3 is TGTGCCTGGAGTGTGGCGGGGGGGCCACGAGAGACCCAGTACTTC. Protein sequence: CAWSVAGGPRETQYF.

The genes are TRBV28 and TRBJ2-1; D gene unclear. The ends were cut back, 5 bases at V and 7 bases at J, with 18 bases in the middle. The CDR3 consists of 15 residues. The germline V gene has CDR1 MDHEN and CDR2 SYDVKM. CDR3 in DNA: TGTGCCAGCAGTGAACTATCGGCCCTCGGGAATGAGCAGTTCTTC. Its translation is CASSELSALGNEQFF.

Only one count was recorded for this clone. J is TRBJ1-1 and V is TRBV6-2 or TRBV6-3, with 9 bases aligning to TRBD1. Trimming removed 6 bases from V and 1 base from J; junction bases left unmatched: 3. CDR1 is MNHEY, CDR2 SVGEGT, per germline. The CDR3 totals 14 residues. CDR3 protein: CASSHRGQNTEAFF. Here the CDR3 DNA reads TGTGCCAGCAGCCACAGGGGGCAGAACACTGAAGCTTTCTTT.

This clone was detected only a few times. The chain links TRBV7-2 to TRBJ2-1; 9 bases fit TRBD1. Looked up from germline, CDR1 is SGHTA and CDR2 is FQGNSA. This CDR3 spans 13 amino acids. Trimming took 3 bases from V and 10 from J; bases not matched to a gene: 4. In nucleotides, the CDR3 is TGTGCCAGCAGCTTGGGACAGGGAGTCGAGCAGTTCTTC. This translates into CASSLGQGVEQFF.

CDR3 coding DNA: TGTGCCAGCAGCATTAGCGGGGGGGCCGCCTACAATGAGCAGTTCTTC. Encoded protein: CASSISGGAAYNEQFF. The V and J genes are TRBV7-6 and TRBJ2-1, with TRBD2 identical over 11 bases. CDR1 is SGHVS, CDR2 FNYEAQ, per germline. With V trimmed by 5 bases and J by 2 bases, 5 bases remained unmatched. The CDR3 is 16 residues long.